This record concerns one T cell receptor (beta chain) sequence. In germline, CDR1 is MNHEY, CDR2 SVGAGI. V shed 2 bases and J 4 bases; nucleotides not matched to a gene: 6. The length of the CDR3 is 15 residues. The data are from a study of blood T cell repertoires in COVID-19. Across the whole study: Italy, Spain and the United States were the sources of the convalescent and acute COVID-19 samples.

Resolution of symptoms, clearance, or two negative PCRs was present in recovered Cohort 3 donors. This table comes from immunoSEQ multiplex PCR, and its TCRdb copy is limited to in-frame clones, with some not included. The data contain under 300,000 clones, 80% to 95% of them singletons. Sequencing used PBMCs or T cells enriched from blood (not recorded which). The sequence was obtained from a woman between 18 and 29 years old who had recovered from COVID-19. This chain connects TRBV6-5 to TRBJ1-2, with 8 nucleotides matching TRBD1. This CDR3 reads CASSYNDRGGYGYTF. The CDR3 DNA follows: TGTGCCAGCAGTTACAATGACAGGGGTGGCTATGGCTACACCTTC.